The clone carrying this T cell receptor beta chain occurred a few times. There were TCR beta CDR3 regions amplified from RNA transcripts. A first-round RT-PCR of the TCR CDR3 used the HTBI primer set. TCRdb used MiXCR to reprocess the multiplex PCR reads, holding one entry per CDR3 protein. Here the sample spans 400,000 or so distinct CDR3 sequences, about 16% being singletons. These data come from a study of T cells in Graves' hyperthyroidism and ophthalmopathy. CDR3 length: 13 residues. Germline loops: CDR1 SQVTM, CDR2 ANQGSEA. J lost 6 bases, V lost 7 bases, and 8 bases had no gene match. The chain employs TRBV29-1 and TRBJ2-1; 8 nucleotides align to TRBD2. This receptor was identified in an older woman with Graves' ophthalmopathy. Sequencing was performed on blood. The CDR3 sequence is CSGRGLDPNEQFF. The CDR3 region has the DNA TGCAGCGGACGGGGACTAGACCCCAATGAGCAGTTCTTC.